This T cell receptor (beta chain) is drawn from a study of OX40 agonist ivuxolimab in advanced cancers. Measured with immunoSEQ multiplex PCR; TCRdb has only the in-frame clones, and not every one. The data hold about 42,000 clones, with 70% to 90% observed a single time. The study, taken as a whole, reports: Certain nonresponders likewise exhibited a low normalized T-cell clonal expansion.

Autoimmune disease history or systemic immunosuppression was exclusionary. Germline values: CDR1 SEHNR, CDR2 FQNEAQ (reference sequence). The CDR3 runs 13 residues. J was trimmed by 0 bases and V by 6 bases; bases with no gene match: 2. As to this clone: Its antigen is not identified.

The source material was CD4+ or CD8+ T cells sorted from blood, sampled in a trial of the OX40 agonist ivuxolimab. The sequence was collected from an adult with an advanced solid tumor such as melanoma, head and neck, liver or kidney cancer. The chain carries TRBV7-9 and TRBJ2-7, with 7 bases aligning to TRBD1. The CDR3 DNA follows: TGTGCCAGCAGTTGGGACAGCTCCTACGAGCAGTACTTC. It specifies CASSWDSSYEQYF.